This paragraph covers one T cell receptor beta chain sequence. Its antigen is not known. This record comes from a study of radiation and T cells in renal cell carcinoma. Time point indicated: blood 4 weeks post-SBRT, at nephrectomy. Treatment in this sample: 15 Gy SBRT to primary tumor, nephrectomy 4 weeks later. Nephrectomy followed 15 Gy stereotactic body radiation by 4 weeks. After SBRT, blood was collected at 2 and 4 weeks, plus baseline. The patient's renal cell carcinoma had clear cell pathology. The table came from immunoSEQ multiplex PCR; TCRdb's copy has only in-frame clones and leaves some out. The sample includes about 83,000 clones, less than 90% seen only once; the top ten take more than 2%. Study-level results: Top tumor clonotypes rose in blood 2 weeks post-radiation, then contracted.

Trimming pared 3 bases from V and 1 base from J, leaving 7 bases between. The germline V gene encodes CDR1 LNHDA and CDR2 SQIVND (reference sequence). This CDR3 comprises 13 residues. The chain has TRBV19 and TRBJ2-7; D gene unclear. This sequence was found in a woman aged 55-70 years with renal cell carcinoma. This specimen consisted of blood, obtained from a patient whose treatment included radiotherapy and nephrectomy. The chain's CDR3 is CASSMSMSYEQYF. For the CDR3, the DNA is TGTGCCAGTAGTATGAGTATGTCCTACGAGCAGTACTTC. Full variable domain (rest looked up from reference TRBV19 and TRBJ2-7): DGGITQSPKYLFRKEGQNVTLSCEQNLNHDAMYWYRQDPGQGLRLIYYSQIVNDFQKGDIAEGYSVSREKKESFPLTVTSAQKNPTAFYLCASSMSMSYEQYFGPGTRLTVT.